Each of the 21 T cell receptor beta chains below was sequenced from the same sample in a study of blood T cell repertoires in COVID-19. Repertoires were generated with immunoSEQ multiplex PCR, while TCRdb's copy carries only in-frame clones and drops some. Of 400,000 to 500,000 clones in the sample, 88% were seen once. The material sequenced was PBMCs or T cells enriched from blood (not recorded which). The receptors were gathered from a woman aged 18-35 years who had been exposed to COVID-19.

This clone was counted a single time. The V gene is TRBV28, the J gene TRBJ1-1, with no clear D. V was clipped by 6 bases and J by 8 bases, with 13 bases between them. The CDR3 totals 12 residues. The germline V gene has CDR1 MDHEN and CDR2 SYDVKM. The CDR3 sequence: CASSPRLGEAFF. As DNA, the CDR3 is TGTGCCAGCAGCCCTCGCCTGGGCGAAGCTTTCTTT.

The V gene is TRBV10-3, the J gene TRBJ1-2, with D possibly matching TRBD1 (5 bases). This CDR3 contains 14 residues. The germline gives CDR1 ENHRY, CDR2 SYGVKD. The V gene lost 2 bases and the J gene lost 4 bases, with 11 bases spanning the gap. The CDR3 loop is CAISEDSTSYGYTF. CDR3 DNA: TGTGCCATCAGTGAGGACAGCACCAGCTATGGCTACACCTTC.

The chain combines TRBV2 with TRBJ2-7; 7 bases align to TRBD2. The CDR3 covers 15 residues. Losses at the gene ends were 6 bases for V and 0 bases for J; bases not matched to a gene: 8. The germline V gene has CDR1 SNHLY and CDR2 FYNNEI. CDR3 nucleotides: TGTGCCAGCAGCCGTCGAGGGACTATCTCCTACGAGCAGTACTTC. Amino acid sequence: CASSRRGTISYEQYF.

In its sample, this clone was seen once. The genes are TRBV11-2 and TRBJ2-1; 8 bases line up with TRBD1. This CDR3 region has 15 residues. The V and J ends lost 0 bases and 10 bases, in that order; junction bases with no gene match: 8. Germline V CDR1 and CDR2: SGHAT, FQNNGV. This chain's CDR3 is CASSLDRTGLGEQFF. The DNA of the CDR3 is TGTGCCAGCAGCTTAGATCGGACAGGGCTGGGGGAGCAGTTCTTC.

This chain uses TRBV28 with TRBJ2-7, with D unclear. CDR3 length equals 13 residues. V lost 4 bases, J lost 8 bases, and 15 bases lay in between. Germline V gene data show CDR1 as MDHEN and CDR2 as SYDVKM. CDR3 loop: CASSSAPLEKQYF. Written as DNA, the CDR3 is TGTGCCAGCAGTTCAGCCCCTCTAGAGAAGCAGTACTTC.

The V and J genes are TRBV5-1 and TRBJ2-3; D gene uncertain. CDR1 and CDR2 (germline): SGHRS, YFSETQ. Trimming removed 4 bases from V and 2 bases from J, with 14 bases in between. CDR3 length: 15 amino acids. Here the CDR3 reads CASSSERLSTDTQYF. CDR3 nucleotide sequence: TGCGCCAGCAGCAGCGAGCGATTATCCACAGATACGCAGTATTTT.

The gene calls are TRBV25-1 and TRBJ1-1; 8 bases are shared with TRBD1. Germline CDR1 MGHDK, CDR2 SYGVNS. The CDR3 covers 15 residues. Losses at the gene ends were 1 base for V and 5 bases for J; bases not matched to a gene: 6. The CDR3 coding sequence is TGTGCCAGCAGTGAATTCGGCAGGGGGCAAACTGAAGCTTTCTTT. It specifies CASSEFGRGQTEAFF. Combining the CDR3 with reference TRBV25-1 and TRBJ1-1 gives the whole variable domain EADIYQTPRYLVIGTGKKITLECSQTMGHDKMYWYQQDPGMELHLIHYSYGVNSTEKGDLSSESTVSRIRTEHFPLTLESARPSHTSQYLCASSEFGRGQTEAFFGQGTRLTVV.

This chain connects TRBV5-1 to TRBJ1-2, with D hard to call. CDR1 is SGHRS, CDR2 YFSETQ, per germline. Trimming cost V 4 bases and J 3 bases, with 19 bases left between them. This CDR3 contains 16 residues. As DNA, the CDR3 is TGCGCCAGCAGCCTCGACCCGAGTATGAGGGACTATGGCTACACCTTC. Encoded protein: CASSLDPSMRDYGYTF.

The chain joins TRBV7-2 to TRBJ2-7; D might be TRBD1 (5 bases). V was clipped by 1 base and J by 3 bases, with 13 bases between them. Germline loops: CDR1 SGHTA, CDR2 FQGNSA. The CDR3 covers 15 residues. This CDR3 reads CASSLVQGQVYEQYF. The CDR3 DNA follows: TGTGCCAGCAGCTTAGTCCAAGGACAAGTCTACGAGCAGTACTTC.

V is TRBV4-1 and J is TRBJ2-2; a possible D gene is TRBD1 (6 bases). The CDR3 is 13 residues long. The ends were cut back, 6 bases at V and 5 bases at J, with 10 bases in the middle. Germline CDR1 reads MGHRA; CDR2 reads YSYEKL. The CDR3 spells CASRPTGTGELFF. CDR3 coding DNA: TGCGCCAGCAGACCTACAGGGACCGGGGAGCTGTTTTTT.

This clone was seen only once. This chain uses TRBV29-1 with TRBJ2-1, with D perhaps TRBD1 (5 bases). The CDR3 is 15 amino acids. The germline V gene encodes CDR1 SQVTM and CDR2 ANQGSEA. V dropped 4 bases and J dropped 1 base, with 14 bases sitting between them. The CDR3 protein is CSVGAGHFSYNEQFF. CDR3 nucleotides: TGCAGCGTTGGGGCAGGGCATTTTTCCTACAATGAGCAGTTCTTC.

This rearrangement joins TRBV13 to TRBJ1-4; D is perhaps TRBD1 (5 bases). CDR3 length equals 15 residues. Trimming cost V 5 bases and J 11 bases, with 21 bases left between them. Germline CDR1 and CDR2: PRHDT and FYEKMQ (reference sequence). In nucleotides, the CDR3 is TGTGCCAGCAGCAGTGGACGGGGGAGTATGAATAAACTGTTTTTT. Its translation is CASSSGRGSMNKLFF.

This CDR3 reads CASSFQGAGELFF. The CDR3 DNA reads TGTGCCAGCAGTTTTCAAGGGGCCGGGGAGCTGTTTTTT. The chain employs TRBV27 and TRBJ2-2, with TRBD1 as a possible D gene (5 bases). Germline assignment: CDR1 MNHEY and CDR2 SMNVEV (reference sequence). The CDR3 is made up of 13 amino acids. The V end was cut by 3 bases, the J end by 6 bases, with 8 bases between.

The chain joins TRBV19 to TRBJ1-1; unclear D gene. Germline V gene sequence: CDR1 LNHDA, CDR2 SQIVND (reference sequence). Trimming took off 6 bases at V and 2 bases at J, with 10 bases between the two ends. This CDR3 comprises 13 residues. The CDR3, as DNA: TGTGCCAGTAGGCCGGGTCGAAACACTGAAGCTTTCTTT. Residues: CASRPGRNTEAFF. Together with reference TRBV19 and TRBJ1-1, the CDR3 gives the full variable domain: DGGITQSPKYLFRKEGQNVTLSCEQNLNHDAMYWYRQDPGQGLRLIYYSQIVNDFQKGDIAEGYSVSREKKESFPLTVTSAQKNPTAFYLCASRPGRNTEAFFGQGTRLTVV.

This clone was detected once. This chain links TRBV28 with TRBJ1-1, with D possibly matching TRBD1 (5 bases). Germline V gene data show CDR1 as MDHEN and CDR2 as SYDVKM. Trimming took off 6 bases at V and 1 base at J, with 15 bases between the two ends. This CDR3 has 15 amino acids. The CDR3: CASSQGLLGNTEAFF. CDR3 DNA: TGTGCCAGCAGCCAGGGACTCTTAGGGAACACTGAAGCTTTCTTT.

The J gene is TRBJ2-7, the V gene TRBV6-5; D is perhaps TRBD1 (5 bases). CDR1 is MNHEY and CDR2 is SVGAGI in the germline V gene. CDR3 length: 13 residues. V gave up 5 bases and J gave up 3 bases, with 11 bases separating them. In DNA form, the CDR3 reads TGTGCCAGCAGTATGCAGGGCGGCTACGAGCAGTACTTC. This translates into CASSMQGGYEQYF.

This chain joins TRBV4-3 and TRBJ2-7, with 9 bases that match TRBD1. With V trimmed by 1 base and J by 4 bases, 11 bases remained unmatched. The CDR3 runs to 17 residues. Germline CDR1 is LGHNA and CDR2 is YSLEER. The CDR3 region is CASSQGPETGGFYEQYF. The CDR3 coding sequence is TGCGCCAGCAGCCAAGGACCCGAGACAGGGGGGTTTTACGAGCAGTACTTC.

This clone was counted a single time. The CDR3 region is CASSQDGTGLSYEQYF. CDR3 bases: TGTGCCAGCAGCCAAGATGGGACAGGGCTTTCCTACGAGCAGTACTTC. The chain joins TRBV4-2 to TRBJ2-7; 9 positions match TRBD1. The CDR3 loop spans 16 amino acids. From germline, CDR1 is LGHNA and CDR2 YNFKEQ. V was pared by 0 bases and J by 1 base, with 4 bases of the junction left unmatched.

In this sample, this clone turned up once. Here the CDR3 DNA reads TGTGCCAGCAGCCCTAGCGGGAGGCCCGACCACGAGCAGTACTTC. It specifies CASSPSGRPDHEQYF. The V gene is TRBV5-4, the J gene TRBJ2-7, with TRBD2 matching over 11 bases. V was clipped by 4 bases and J by 5 bases; unmatched bases: 8. Germline V gene lookup returns CDR1 SGHNT and CDR2 YYREEE (reference sequence). CDR3 length: 15 residues.

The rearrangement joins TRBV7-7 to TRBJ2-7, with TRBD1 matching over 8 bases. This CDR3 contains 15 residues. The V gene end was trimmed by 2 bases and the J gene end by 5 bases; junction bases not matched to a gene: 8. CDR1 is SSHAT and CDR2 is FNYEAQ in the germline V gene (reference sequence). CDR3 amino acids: CASSLSPGGFDEQYF. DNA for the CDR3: TGTGCCAGCAGCTTAAGCCCAGGGGGCTTCGACGAGCAGTACTTC. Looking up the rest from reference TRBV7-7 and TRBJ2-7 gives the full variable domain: GAGVSQSPRYKVTKRGQDVTLRCDPISSHATLYWYQQALGQGPEFLTYFNYEAQPDKSGLPSDRFSAERPEGSISTLTIQRTEQRDSAMYRCASSLSPGGFDEQYFGPGTRLTVT.

CDR3 DNA: TGTGCCATCGGGCCGGGACAGGAGTACGCAGGGAGGAATCAGCCCCAGCATTTT. This codes for CAIGPGQEYAGRNQPQHF. The chain couples TRBV28 to TRBJ1-5, with TRBD1 matching over 8 bases. The germline V gene encodes CDR1 MDHEN and CDR2 SYDVKM. V lost 10 bases and J lost 4; bases outside the gene matches: 21. The CDR3 consists of 18 residues.